Listed below are T cell receptor beta chains from one sample, sequenced in a study of T cell responses to AZD1222 COVID-19 vaccine. The protocol was immunoSEQ multiplex PCR, while the TCRdb copy is restricted to in-frame clones and leaves out a portion. The repertoire holds 85,000 to 100,000 clones, with roughly nine tenths as singletons. The sample in question was peripheral blood, obtained on day 0 of AZD1222 vaccination. The receptors were gathered from an adult in good health. The CDR3 runs from the conserved cysteine through the conserved F or W. The D gene is left open where the match is weak. For some rows the clone size is stated as once, few or many, or as a class when expanded; others skip it.

>TRBD1|NA|TRBV6-4|TRBJ1-3
TGTGCCAGCAGTGAGACAGGGGGCTCTGGAAACACCATATATTTT
CASSETGGSGNTIYF
>TRBD2|once|TRBV11-2|TRBJ2-5
TGTGCCACCGACCCGGGGGGAGGAGAGACCCAGTACTTC
CATDPGGGETQYF
>NA|NA|TRBV29-1|TRBJ2-5
TGCAGCGTTGCGGGTACCCCGACTGCGCAAGAGACCCAGTACTTC
CSVAGTPTAQETQYF
>TRBD1|NA|TRBV13|TRBJ1-1
TGTGCCAGCAGCTTAGCAGGGGGCACTGAAGCTTTCTTT
CASSLAGGTEAFF
>NA|NA|TRBV10-2|TRBJ1-2
TGCGCCAGCAGCCCCCCAGGGGCAGGGGGCTACACCTTC
CASSPPGAGGYTF
>NA|NA|TRBV4-3|TRBJ2-7
TGCGCCAGCAGCCACTCGACTGGGGACTACGAGCAGTACTTC
CASSHSTGDYEQYF
>NA|NA|TRBV6-1|TRBJ1-1
TGTGCCAGCAGTGAAGTTTCTCGGTCGCCCTACGGCACTGAAGCTTTCTTT
CASSEVSRSPYGTEAFF
>NA|NA|TRBV28|TRBJ1-2
TGTGCCAGCAGCCCCCCGAGGAAATTCTATGGCTACACCTTC
CASSPPRKFYGYTF
>TRBD2|NA|TRBV27|TRBJ2-7
TGTGCCAGCAGTTTCCTGGGCGGGGGAAACTACGAGCAGTACTTC
CASSFLGGGNYEQYF
>TRBD2|NA|TRBV9|TRBJ2-5
TGTGCCAGCAGCGTAGAAACTAGCGGGGGGGAGACCCAGTACTTC
CASSVETSGGETQYF
>NA|NA|TRBV28|TRBJ1-3
TGTGCCAGCAGTCTTCGACGGGTCCTTGGGGGAAACACCATATATTTT
CASSLRRVLGGNTIYF
>NA|NA|TRBV7-2|TRBJ1-1
TGTGCCAGCAGCTTAGAAATGGGACTTGAGTCTTTCTTT
CASSLEMGLESFF
>NA|NA|TRBV10-3|TRBJ2-5
TGTGCCATCAGTGCGGTACTAGAGAGCCAAGAGACCCAGTACTTC
CAISAVLESQETQYF
>TRBD1|NA|TRBV7-2|TRBJ2-2
TGTGCCAGCAGCAAGCGGGACAGGGGTTTGACCGGGGAGCTGTTTTTT
CASSKRDRGLTGELFF
>NA|NA|TRBV11-2|TRBJ2-7
TGTGCCAGCAACTCTGCTGGGGGCCACGAGCAGTACTTC
CASNSAGGHEQYF
>TRBD1|NA|TRBV5-4|TRBJ1-6
TGTGCCAGCAGCTTGTGGGGACAGAATAATTCACCCCTCCACTTT
CASSLWGQNNSPLHF
>NA|NA|TRBV3-1/TRBV3-2|TRBJ1-1
TGTGCCAGCAGCCAAGGCCGGGGGCTAGGGGGTGAAGCTTTCTTT
CASSQGRGLGGEAFF
>TRBD1|NA|TRBV7-2|TRBJ1-2
TGTGCCAGCAGCTTAGCGCTGACGGGACAGCGAAACTATGGCTACACCTTC
CASSLALTGQRNYGYTF
>NA|NA|TRBV6-1|TRBJ2-1
TGTGCCAGCAGTGAGTTCAGCCCTTTCAATGAGCAGTTCTTC
CASSEFSPFNEQFF
>TRBD1|NA|TRBV7-8|TRBJ2-7
TGTGCCAGCAGGCTTGCGGGACAGGGGGCCTACGAGCAGTACTTC
CASRLAGQGAYEQYF
>NA|NA|TRBV5-4|TRBJ1-1
TGTGCCAGCAGCCGGACGGCCATGAACACTGAAGCTTTCTTT
CASSRTAMNTEAFF
>NA|NA|TRBV7-2|TRBJ1-1
TGTGCCAGCAGGGCAGGTGGGCCAGGTATGAACACTGAAGCTTTCTTT
CASRAGGPGMNTEAFF
>NA|NA|TRBV5-1|TRBJ2-1
TGCGCCAGCAGCTTGCATGTAGAAAATGAGCAGTTCTTC
CASSLHVENEQFF
>NA|NA|TRBV14|TRBJ2-5
TGTGCCAGCAGCCACCACAGGCAAGGGGAGACCCAGTACTTC
CASSHHRQGETQYF
>NA|once|TRBV28|TRBJ1-6
TGTGCCAGCACTCCGGGCTGGGGGAGCTCCTATAATTCACCCCTCCACTTT
CASTPGWGSSYNSPLHF
>NA|NA|TRBV7-3|TRBJ1-1
TGTGCCAGCAGCTTAGAGGGGAACACTGAAGCTTTCTTT
CASSLEGNTEAFF
>NA|NA|TRBV24-1|TRBJ1-2
TGTGCCACCAGTGATTTTCGGGACGGCGGCTATGGCTACACCTTC
CATSDFRDGGYGYTF
>TRBD1|NA|TRBV6-2/TRBV6-3|TRBJ1-5
TGTGCCAGCAGTTATCCCGGGACAGGTCCTTATTATAGCAATCAGCCCCAGCATTTT
CASSYPGTGPYYSNQPQHF
>NA|NA|TRBV19|TRBJ1-5
TGTGCCAGTAGTATAGAGGGCCGCCAGCCCCAGCATTTT
CASSIEGRQPQHF
>NA|NA|TRBV9|TRBJ1-2
TGTGCCAGCAGCGTAGACAGTAACTATGGCTACACCTTC
CASSVDSNYGYTF
>NA|NA|TRBV2|TRBJ2-7
TGTGCCAGCAGAAAGACAGGGACTAACTACGAGCAGTACTTC
CASRKTGTNYEQYF
>NA|NA|TRBV28|TRBJ2-2
TGTGCCAGCAGTTCCGGGACACTTACCGGGGAGCTGTTTTTT
CASSSGTLTGELFF
>NA|NA|TRBV24-1|TRBJ2-7
TGTGCCACCAGTGATGGGACTGCCGCCCCCCACGAGCAGTACTTC
CATSDGTAAPHEQYF
>TRBD1|few|TRBV19|TRBJ2-7
TGTGCCAGTAGTCGGGACAGGGACGAGCAGTACTTC
CASSRDRDEQYF
>NA|NA|TRBV11-2|TRBJ1-6
TGTGCCAGCAGCTTACGTGGAATAGCAAATTCACCCCTCCACTTT
CASSLRGIANSPLHF
>TRBD1|once|TRBV7-9|TRBJ1-2
TGTGCCAGCAGTTCCGGGACAGGATTGGACGGCTACACCTTC
CASSSGTGLDGYTF
>NA|NA|TRBV5-1|TRBJ2-3
TGCGCCAGCAGCTTGGAGACAGGCACAGATACGCAGTATTTT
CASSLETGTDTQYF
>NA|NA|TRBV21-1|TRBJ1-4
TGTGCCAGCAGCAAAGCGGGGGGACAGGGTGAGACAGACACTAATGAAAAACTGTTTTTT
CASSKAGGQGETDTNEKLFF
>TRBD1|NA|TRBV27|TRBJ1-3
TGTGCCAGCAGTTCTCTCCCAGGGACAGGGAGGACTGGAAACACCATATATTTT
CASSSLPGTGRTGNTIYF
>TRBD1|NA|TRBV10-3|TRBJ1-2
TGTGCCATCAGTGACGGACAGGGTGCGAGATACACCTTC
CAISDGQGARYTF
>NA|NA|TRBV20-1|TRBJ2-2
TGCAGTGCTAGTGGGGTGAACACCGGGGAGCTGTTTTTT
CSASGVNTGELFF
>TRBD2|once|TRBV10-1|TRBJ2-3
TGCGCCAGCAGTGAGCCGATAGCGGGGGGGACCACAGATACGCAGTATTTT
CASSEPIAGGTTDTQYF
>NA|NA|TRBV5-6|TRBJ2-1
TGTGCCAGCAGCTGGGATTGGGGCTCCTACAATGAGCAGTTCTTC
CASSWDWGSYNEQFF
>NA|NA|TRBV18|TRBJ1-6
TGTGCCAGCTCACCACTGGCAGTCGGAGGTGGGAATTCACCCCTCCACTTT
CASSPLAVGGGNSPLHF
>NA|NA|TRBV9|TRBJ1-1
TGTGCCAGCAGCGCTTACTACATGAACACTGAAGCTTTCTTT
CASSAYYMNTEAFF
>TRBD1|NA|TRBV12-5|TRBJ1-2
TGTGCTAGTGGTCCACCGTCCGGGACAGGGGTCGGCTACACCTTC
CASGPPSGTGVGYTF
>TRBD2|NA|TRBV2|TRBJ2-7
TGTGCCGGCCAAGGGACTAGAGGTGGCGAGCAGTACTTC
CAGQGTRGGEQYF
>NA|NA|TRBV7-9|TRBJ1-1
TGTGCCAGCACCCAACTAGGGTACACTGAAGCTTTCTTT
CASTQLGYTEAFF
>NA|NA|TRBV4-1|TRBJ1-4
TGCGCCAGCAACTCGGCCGGTAGTGAAAAACTGTTTTTT
CASNSAGSEKLFF
>TRBD1|NA|TRBV10-3|TRBJ2-3
TGTGCCATCAGCCCGGGGACAGGGAAAGGCACAGATACGCAGTATTTT
CAISPGTGKGTDTQYF
>TRBD1|NA|TRBV6-5|TRBJ1-5
TGTGCCAGCAGCCCCAGGGGGCATCAGCCCCAGCATTTT
CASSPRGHQPQHF
>NA|NA|TRBV7-9|TRBJ2-3
TGTGCCAGCAGCTTAGGTCTTCTGCAAGATACGCAGTATTTT
CASSLGLLQDTQYF
>NA|NA|TRBV4-1|TRBJ2-1
TGCGCCAGCTCTTCAATTGTGGGAGGCAATGAGCAGTTCTTC
CASSSIVGGNEQFF
>NA|NA|TRBV5-1|TRBJ2-2
TGCGCCAGCAGCGTGACCCCAGGGACCGGGGAGCTGTTTTTT
CASSVTPGTGELFF
>NA|NA|TRBV6-5|TRBJ2-7
TGTGCCACCTCACGAGACTACAGGGTTGAGCAGTACTTC
CATSRDYRVEQYF
>TRBD1|NA|TRBV28|TRBJ1-2
TGTGCCAGCAGCCCGTCAGGGGGCGGTTATGGCTACACCTTC
CASSPSGGGYGYTF
>NA|NA|TRBV11-2|TRBJ2-7
TGTGCCAGCAGCTTAGAAGGGTACGAGCAGTACTTC
CASSLEGYEQYF
>NA|NA|TRBV6-5|TRBJ1-2
TGTGCCAGCAGTTACTCTAGAGGGGAAATGTATGGCTACACCTTC
CASSYSRGEMYGYTF
>NA|NA|TRBV4-1|TRBJ2-6
TGCGCCAGCAGCCAGTTTTATTGGCGGTCTGGGGCCAACGTCCTGACTTTC
CASSQFYWRSGANVLTF